The rows below give T cell receptor beta chains drawn from one sample of a study of T cells in Graves' hyperthyroidism and ophthalmopathy. In TCRdb, the multiplex PCR reads were re-called with MiXCR into one record per CDR3 protein. This table holds 750,000 to 900,000 distinct CDR3 sequences, 38% found once. The sequenced material came from blood. Every receptor here comes from a man between 18 and 35 years old with Graves' hyperthyroidism. Both conserved end residues are part of each CDR3. The order of the fields is clone size, J gene, D gene, V gene, CDR3 DNA, CDR3 protein. D genes are given only for firm matches. Size tells how often a clone was seen (once, few, many) or the class of an expanded clone, and some rows leave it out.

clone_size: -; j_call: TRBJ1-2; d_call: TRBD1; v_call: TRBV15; cdr3_nt: TGTGCCACCAGCAGGGGACAGGGAACGGGCTACACCTTC; cdr3_aa: CATSRGQGTGYTF
clone_size: medium-sized; j_call: TRBJ2-5; d_call: -; v_call: TRBV29-1; cdr3_nt: TGCAGCGTTGATGGGCAGACCCAAGAGACCCAGTACTTC; cdr3_aa: CSVDGQTQETQYF
clone_size: once; j_call: TRBJ1-1; d_call: -; v_call: TRBV30; cdr3_nt: TGTGCCTGGAGTGTAGGGGCAGGGGTGAGGACTGAAGCTTTCTTT; cdr3_aa: CAWSVGAGVRTEAFF
clone_size: -; j_call: TRBJ2-7; d_call: TRBD1; v_call: TRBV20-1; cdr3_nt: TGCAGTGCTAGGCGAGGACAGGGGAATACCGAGCAGTACTTC; cdr3_aa: CSARRGQGNTEQYF
clone_size: -; j_call: TRBJ1-3; d_call: -; v_call: TRBV20-1; cdr3_nt: TGCAGTGCTAGCCCCAGGGCGAGCTCTGGAAACACCATATATTTT; cdr3_aa: CSASPRASSGNTIYF
clone_size: few; j_call: TRBJ1-6; d_call: -; v_call: TRBV6-1; cdr3_nt: TGTGCCAGCAGTGAAAGGGACATTAACTCCTATAATTCACCCCTCCACTTT; cdr3_aa: CASSERDINSYNSPLHF
clone_size: -; j_call: TRBJ2-2; d_call: TRBD2; v_call: TRBV7-9; cdr3_nt: TGTGCCAGCAGCCTGGTGCTAGCGGCGAACACCGGGGAGCTGTTTTTT; cdr3_aa: CASSLVLAANTGELFF
clone_size: -; j_call: TRBJ2-7; d_call: TRBD2; v_call: TRBV9; cdr3_nt: TGTGCCAGCAGCGTAGAATCTGCGGGAGCAGACGAGCAGTACTTC; cdr3_aa: CASSVESAGADEQYF
clone_size: once; j_call: TRBJ1-2; d_call: TRBD1; v_call: TRBV25-1; cdr3_nt: TGTGCCAGCCCTGGACAGGCTTTCGGCTACACCTTC; cdr3_aa: CASPGQAFGYTF
clone_size: -; j_call: TRBJ1-1; d_call: -; v_call: TRBV19; cdr3_nt: TGTGCCAGTAGTCCTCCAGGGCTCGGAACTGAAGCTTTCTTT; cdr3_aa: CASSPPGLGTEAFF
clone_size: -; j_call: TRBJ1-4; d_call: -; v_call: TRBV30; cdr3_nt: TGTGCCTGGAGTGACCCCCGGAGGGGCATGGGTGAAAAACTGTTTTTT; cdr3_aa: CAWSDPRRGMGEKLFF